This T cell receptor beta chain was profiled in a study of identical twins. TCRdb analysed the 5' RACE reads with MiXCR anew, one entry per CDR3 protein. This table holds hundreds of thousands of distinct CDR3 sequences, roughly 18% found once. Trimming left V 4 bases short and J 2 bases short, with 13 bases between. The germline V gene encodes CDR1 SGHRS and CDR2 YFSETQ. The CDR3 is made up of 14 amino acids. The data were also submitted as part of a second study, on T cells expressing NK-cell markers. That paper notes: About 1.0-7.5% of CD8+ T cells in over five donors belonged to dominant NKG2C+ clonotypes.

This clonotype was sampled from a woman aged 18-29 years in good health. V is TRBV5-1 and J is TRBJ2-7; D might be TRBD1 (6 bases). Specimen: PBMCs. The CDR3: CASSPLTGAYEQYF. DNA of the CDR3: TGCGCCAGCAGCCCGTTGACAGGAGCCTACGAGCAGTACTTC.